This T cell receptor beta chain was obtained from a study of cytomegalovirus exposure and HLA in healthy donors. At the level of the study: Caucasian-associated ancestry cluster membership applied to about 80% of several hundred genotyped donors.

General observations from the study: High sensitivity and specificity were reportedly achieved when the classifier diagnosed cytomegalovirus status.

The V end was cut by 2 bases, the J end by 7 bases, with 12 bases between. Germline CDR1 SNHLY, CDR2 FYNNEI. CDR3 length: 14 amino acids. The PCR employed 60 Vbeta primers together with 13 Jbeta primers. Sequenced by immunoSEQ multiplex PCR; TCRdb stores in-frame clones only, minus some. The sample holds more than 85,000 clones, about three quarters seen once. These donors counted as nominally healthy when sampled, but unrecorded immune exposures were likely. This clone was observed a few times. Antigen unknown. J is TRBJ1-5 and V is TRBV2, with no clear D. The clonotype was recovered from a woman aged 45-60 years in good health and CMV-seropositive. Input material: PBMCs. The CDR3 reads CASSEYRVQQPQHF. CDR3 coding DNA: TGTGCCAGCAGTGAATATCGGGTGCAACAGCCCCAGCATTTT.